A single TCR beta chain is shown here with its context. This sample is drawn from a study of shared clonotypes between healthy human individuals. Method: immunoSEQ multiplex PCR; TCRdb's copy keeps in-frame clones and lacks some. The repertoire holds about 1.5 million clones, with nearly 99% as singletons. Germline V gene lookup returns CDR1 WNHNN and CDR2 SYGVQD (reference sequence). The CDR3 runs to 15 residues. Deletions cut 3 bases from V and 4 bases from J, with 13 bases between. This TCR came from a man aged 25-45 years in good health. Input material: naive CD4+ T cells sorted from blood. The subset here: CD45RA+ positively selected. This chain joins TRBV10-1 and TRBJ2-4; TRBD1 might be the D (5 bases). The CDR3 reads CASSDKQGGKNIQYF. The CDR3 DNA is TGCGCCAGCAGTGATAAGCAGGGTGGAAAAAACATTCAGTACTTC.